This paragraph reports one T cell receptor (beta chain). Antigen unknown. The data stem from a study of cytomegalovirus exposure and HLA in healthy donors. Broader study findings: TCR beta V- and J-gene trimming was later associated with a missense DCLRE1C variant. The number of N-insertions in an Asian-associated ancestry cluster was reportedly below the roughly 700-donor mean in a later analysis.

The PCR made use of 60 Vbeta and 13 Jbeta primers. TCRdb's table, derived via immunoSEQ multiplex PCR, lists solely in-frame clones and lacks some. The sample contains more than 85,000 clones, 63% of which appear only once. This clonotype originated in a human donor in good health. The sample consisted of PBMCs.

The CDR3 DNA reads TGTGCCAGTAGCCAGACCGGGACGGGGGCCGGGGAGCTGTTTTTT. Translation gives CASSQTGTGAGELFF. The V gene is TRBV19, the J gene TRBJ2-2; TRBD2 is a possible D gene (6 bases). Germline values: CDR1 LNHDA, CDR2 SQIVND (reference sequence). The V end lost 6 bases, the J end lost 6 bases, and 17 bases lay between the germline ends. This CDR3 spans 15 amino acids. The variable domain in full, with the rest retrieved from reference TRBV19 and TRBJ2-2, is DGGITQSPKYLFRKEGQNVTLSCEQNLNHDAMYWYRQDPGQGLRLIYYSQIVNDFQKGDIAEGYSVSREKKESFPLTVTSAQKNPTAFYLCASSQTGTGAGELFFGEGSRLTVL.